This T cell receptor (beta chain) comes out of a study of identifying expanded T cells in peripheral blood. Study-wide results and limits: Variance in clone template counts between roughly two-week samples significantly increased with total template count across all healthy donors.

Sequencing was performed with immunoSEQ multiplex PCR; in TCRdb, only in-frame clones are kept and a portion is missing. The repertoire consists of tens of thousands of clones, with 87% occurring once and the leading ten covering around 4.7%. Deletions cut 1 base from V and 5 bases from J, with 3 bases between. CDR1 MDHEN and CDR2 SYDVKM come from the germline V gene. This CDR3 comprises 11 residues. On this clone: The target antigen is unknown.

The TCR was taken from a person between 18 and 75 years old in good health. This chain joins TRBV28 and TRBJ2-7; D is undetermined. The sequenced sample was blood. The CDR3 loop is CASSLSHEQYF. CDR3 coding DNA: TGTGCCAGCAGTTTATCCCACGAGCAGTACTTC.